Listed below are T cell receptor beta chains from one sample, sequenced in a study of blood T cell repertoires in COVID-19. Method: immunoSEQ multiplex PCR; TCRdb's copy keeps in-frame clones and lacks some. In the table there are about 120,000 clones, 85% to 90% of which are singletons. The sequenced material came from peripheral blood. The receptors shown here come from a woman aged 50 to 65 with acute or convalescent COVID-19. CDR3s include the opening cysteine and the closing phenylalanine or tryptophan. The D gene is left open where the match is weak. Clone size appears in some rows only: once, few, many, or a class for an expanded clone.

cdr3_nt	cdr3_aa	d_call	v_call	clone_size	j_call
TGTGCCAGCAGCTACGGACTAGCGGACGATTTAGGGGAGCTGTTTTTT	CASSYGLADDLGELFF	TRBD2	TRBV5-6	NA	TRBJ2-2
TGCAGCGTGGTAGGACTGATGAACACTGAAGCTTTCTTT	CSVVGLMNTEAFF	NA	TRBV29-1	NA	TRBJ1-1
TGTGCCAGCAGCCAAGATATCAGGGGCTCGGTTCGTGGCTACACCTTC	CASSQDIRGSVRGYTF	NA	TRBV14	NA	TRBJ1-2
TGTGCCAGTTCCAACAATGAGCAGTTCTTC	CASSNNEQFF	NA	TRBV19	NA	TRBJ2-1
TGTGCCAGCAGCGAGACTAGCGGGGGAGTATACGAGCAGTACTTC	CASSETSGGVYEQYF	TRBD2	TRBV9	NA	TRBJ2-7
TGCGCCAGCAGCTTCGGGACTAGCGTTCCCACAGATACGCAGTATTTT	CASSFGTSVPTDTQYF	TRBD2	TRBV5-1	once	TRBJ2-3
TGTGCCATCAGTGAAAAGGGAGGCGGAAACACCATATATTTT	CAISEKGGGNTIYF	NA	TRBV10-3	once	TRBJ1-3
TGTGCCAGCAGGGCAGACAGGGTTCAGAACAATGAGCAGTTCTTC	CASRADRVQNNEQFF	TRBD1	TRBV6-6	NA	TRBJ2-1
TGCGCCAGCAGCCAAGATTCTAGCGGGAGTTACGAGCAGTACTTC	CASSQDSSGSYEQYF	TRBD2	TRBV4-3	NA	TRBJ2-7
TGCGCCAGCAGCCCGACAGGCCCGGGCTATGGCTACACCTTC	CASSPTGPGYGYTF	NA	TRBV4-1	NA	TRBJ1-2
TGTGCCAGTAGTATTGGATGGAGCTCCTACGAGCAGTACTTC	CASSIGWSSYEQYF	NA	TRBV19	NA	TRBJ2-7
TGTGCCAGTACTATGACAGGGTCCAACTATGGCTACACCTTC	CASTMTGSNYGYTF	TRBD1	TRBV19	NA	TRBJ1-2
TGTGCCAGCAGCTTGGTTGGGGGAGGAAACACTGAAGCTTTCTTT	CASSLVGGGNTEAFF	NA	TRBV6-5	few	TRBJ1-1
TGTGCCAGCAGCTGGGGGACAGGAGGCTTCATGGCTGGAAACACCATATATTTT	CASSWGTGGFMAGNTIYF	TRBD1	TRBV5-6	NA	TRBJ1-3
TGTGCCAGCAGTACCGGACAGGGAACACAGGATACGCAGTATTTT	CASSTGQGTQDTQYF	TRBD1	TRBV6-5	NA	TRBJ2-3
TGTGCCACCAGTGCCGACAGGGGTAGCAATCAGCCCCAGCATTTT	CATSADRGSNQPQHF	TRBD1	TRBV24-1	NA	TRBJ1-5
TGTGCCAGCAGCCTCATTCACAGGGGCTACGAGCAGTACTTC	CASSLIHRGYEQYF	TRBD1	TRBV14	few	TRBJ2-7
TGTGCCAGTAGTTCCCGGACAGGTCCTAATGAAAAACTGTTTTTT	CASSSRTGPNEKLFF	TRBD1	TRBV19	NA	TRBJ1-4
TGTGCCAGCAGCTTATTGTCGGGACAGTCCATGAACACTGAAGCTTTCTTT	CASSLLSGQSMNTEAFF	TRBD1	TRBV7-8	NA	TRBJ1-1
TGTGCCAGCACCGTCAGCCCGGGTGGCGGGAGGGCCGTGGGCGGGGAGCTGTTTTTT	CASTVSPGGGRAVGGELFF	TRBD2	TRBV2	NA	TRBJ2-2
TGTGCCAGCTCACCGGCTTTAGCGGGAGAGGAGCAGTTCTTC	CASSPALAGEEQFF	TRBD2	TRBV18	NA	TRBJ2-1
TGTGCCAGCGTGGGACAGGGAGGTCAGCCCCAGCATTTT	CASVGQGGQPQHF	TRBD1	TRBV27	NA	TRBJ1-5
TGTGCCAGCAGCTTGTACTCCTCTGGGGCCAACGTCCTGACTTTC	CASSLYSSGANVLTF	NA	TRBV5-8	once	TRBJ2-6
TGTGCCAGCAGCTTAGATGGACAGCCCGGGGAGCTGTTTTTT	CASSLDGQPGELFF	NA	TRBV7-9	NA	TRBJ2-2
TGTGCCAGCAGCTTAACCGGAGTCTTAGATACGCAGTATTTT	CASSLTGVLDTQYF	NA	TRBV7-3	NA	TRBJ2-3
TGTGGGGGCCAAGATAATTCACCCCTCCACTTT	CGGQDNSPLHF	NA	TRBV19	NA	TRBJ1-6
TGTGCCAGCAGCCATCGTGGGGGGTTCGAGCAGTACTTC	CASSHRGGFEQYF	NA	TRBV3-1/TRBV3-2	NA	TRBJ2-7
TGTGCCAGCAGCCGGGACAGGACAAACTATGGCTACACCTTC	CASSRDRTNYGYTF	TRBD1	TRBV6-2/TRBV6-3	NA	TRBJ1-2
TGTGCCAGCTACGACAGGGCTTACAATGAGCAGTTCTTC	CASYDRAYNEQFF	TRBD1	TRBV6-5	NA	TRBJ2-1
TGTGCCAGCAGCTTAGGTCTTTTCACCGGGGAGCTGTTTTTT	CASSLGLFTGELFF	NA	TRBV7-2	once	TRBJ2-2
TGTGCCAGCAGCCAATCAGGAAATTCCTACGAGCAGTACTTC	CASSQSGNSYEQYF	NA	TRBV6-6	NA	TRBJ2-7
TGTGCCAGCAGCCTCGGACAGCAAAATCAGCCCCAGCATTTT	CASSLGQQNQPQHF	NA	TRBV3-1/TRBV3-2	NA	TRBJ1-5
TGTGCCAGCTCACCGGCACAGAACACCGGGGAGCTGTTTTTT	CASSPAQNTGELFF	NA	TRBV18	NA	TRBJ2-2
TGCAGCGTGGACAGGGCAAACGGGGAGCTGTTTTTT	CSVDRANGELFF	TRBD1	TRBV29-1	NA	TRBJ2-2
TGCGCCAGCAGCTTGACAGGGGGGATTGGTGAAAAACTGTTTTTT	CASSLTGGIGEKLFF	TRBD1	TRBV5-1	NA	TRBJ1-4
TGCGCCAGCAGCTACGGGACAGGGGGCTCCGGTGGTACGCAGTATTTT	CASSYGTGGSGGTQYF	TRBD1	TRBV5-1	NA	TRBJ2-3
TGTGCCTGGAGATGGGCAGGGAGCACAGATACGCAGTATTTT	CAWRWAGSTDTQYF	NA	TRBV30	NA	TRBJ2-3
TGTGCCAGCAGCTTGACAGGGGGTCCGAACACTGAAGCTTTCTTT	CASSLTGGPNTEAFF	TRBD1	TRBV7-2	once	TRBJ1-1
TGTGCCAGCAGCTTAGTTTTGGCAGATTACGAGCAGTACTTC	CASSLVLADYEQYF	NA	TRBV11-2	once	TRBJ2-7
TGTGCCAGCAGCAGCGGGACCGGTAGTCGGGAGACCCAGTACTTC	CASSSGTGSRETQYF	TRBD2	TRBV6-5	NA	TRBJ2-5
TGTGCCAGCAGCACAACCCGACAGGGAACCTACGAGCAGTACTTC	CASSTTRQGTYEQYF	TRBD1	TRBV7-8	NA	TRBJ2-7
TGCGCCAGCAGCCGCAGGGTTTCTTACGGCTACACCTTC	CASSRRVSYGYTF	NA	TRBV4-3	NA	TRBJ1-2
TGCAGCGTTGAAGGGGACAGGGGGCGCGGCGAGCAGTACTTC	CSVEGDRGRGEQYF	TRBD1	TRBV29-1	NA	TRBJ2-7
TGTGCTAGTGGTCCTACTAGCGGGAGAGAGACCCAGTACTTC	CASGPTSGRETQYF	TRBD2	TRBV12-5	NA	TRBJ2-5
TGCAGCGTTTTTAGGGCGGGAGTGCCTGAGGAGCTGTTTTTT	CSVFRAGVPEELFF	TRBD2	TRBV29-1	NA	TRBJ2-2
TGTGCCAGCAGCTTATTCAGATCATCTAATGAAAAACTGTTTTTT	CASSLFRSSNEKLFF	NA	TRBV7-2	NA	TRBJ1-4
TGTGCCAGCAGGACAGGGGGCAGTGGCTACACCTTC	CASRTGGSGYTF	TRBD1	TRBV27	NA	TRBJ1-2
TGCGCCAGCAGCTTGGATGACAGGGGGGCAGATACGCAGTATTTT	CASSLDDRGADTQYF	TRBD1	TRBV5-1	NA	TRBJ2-3
TGTGCCAGCAGCTTAGGTCCTCGACAGAGCTCCTACAATGAGCAGTTCTTC	CASSLGPRQSSYNEQFF	NA	TRBV7-8	NA	TRBJ2-1
TGTGCCAGCACCTCGACGACAGGGGTTGGCGATGGCTACACCTTC	CASTSTTGVGDGYTF	TRBD1	TRBV7-2	NA	TRBJ1-2
TGTGCCAGCAGCAGTGAGTCAGAGACCCAGTACTTC	CASSSESETQYF	NA	TRBV7-9	few	TRBJ2-5
TGTGCCAGCAGCTTTAGTGCAGGGGTTACCTATGGCTACACCTTC	CASSFSAGVTYGYTF	NA	TRBV11-2	NA	TRBJ1-2
TGTGCCAGCAGTAACGGGGCGGGAGGGCCAATAACAGATACGCAGTATTTT	CASSNGAGGPITDTQYF	TRBD2	TRBV27	NA	TRBJ2-3
TGCGCCAGCAGCTTACTAGCGGGGGGTTACCAAGAGACCCAGTACTTC	CASSLLAGGYQETQYF	TRBD2	TRBV5-1	NA	TRBJ2-5
TGCAGCGTTAGCAGGGGCGGTGGACTAGCGGGAGAAAGGGCCAAAAACATTCAGTACTTC	CSVSRGGGLAGERAKNIQYF	TRBD2	TRBV29-1	NA	TRBJ2-4
TGCGCCAGCAGCCAGACCGGGACAGGGGGCTACGAGCAGTACTTC	CASSQTGTGGYEQYF	TRBD1	TRBV4-1	NA	TRBJ2-7
TGTGCCAGCAGTTACTCGAGCCGGGGGGCTGGCTACACCTTC	CASSYSSRGAGYTF	NA	TRBV6-5	few	TRBJ1-2
TGCGCCAGCAGCTTGGTAGGGACAGACTCTTATGGCTACACCTTC	CASSLVGTDSYGYTF	TRBD1	TRBV5-1	NA	TRBJ1-2
TGTGCCAGTAGTATAGATCATAGGACAGGGAATGGCTACACCTTC	CASSIDHRTGNGYTF	TRBD1	TRBV19	NA	TRBJ1-2
TGTGCCAGCAGCGGACAGGGGGAAAGGGAGACCCAGTACTTC	CASSGQGERETQYF	TRBD1	TRBV6-4	NA	TRBJ2-5